This T cell receptor (beta chain) derives from a study of blood T cell repertoires in COVID-19 (TCRdb year 2020). Looking at the study overall: Samples from collaborators originated in the United States, Italy and Spain and spanned both the acute and convalescent phases of COVID-19. The prospective study material was composed of cDNA or gDNA derived from T cells, B-cell-depleted T cells, or PBMCs. Deeply sampled blood TCRbeta repertoires from subjects exposed to, actively infected with, or recovered from COVID-19 were included in the dataset. The repertoires were made available in a free public database intended to serve as a resource for research on the immune response to SARS-CoV-2. The samples were drawn from two sources: the first 160 participants of the ongoing ImmuneRACE study, and 1,000 to 1,500 subjects contributed by 6 global collaborators. A de-identified subject ID, COVID-19 status, age in years and sex were almost always included in the sample metadata. Where HLA class I and class II types were available, the types were taken from metadata supplied by the sample provider, not from assay-based typing.

What the research found in general, with its limitations: Clinical and demographic metadata were provided uncurated, with the amount varying by source and participant.

Whole blood was collected in K2EDTA tubes by collaborating institutions according to the institutions' own protocols. Collaborator samples were shipped for TCRbeta analysis as frozen whole blood, isolated PBMCs, or DNA extracted from either sample type. The immunoSEQ Assay, a bias-controlled multiplex PCR, was used to amplify TCRbeta CDR3 regions from genomic DNA. In the original analysis: Within the assay, amplification of reference gene primers was used to estimate how many nucleated cells each sample contained. To quantify the absolute abundance of each unique TCRbeta CDR3 rearrangement, sequence reads were collapsed and filtered. Productive Simpson clonality was computed per sample as the square root of Simpson's diversity index over productive rearrangements. Imported from immuneACCESS, the table was reduced by TCRdb to in-frame sequences with V and J called. These copies leave out some clones; in studies compared against another copy, an unresolved V gene accounts for under half, and the cause of the remainder is not known. D and trimming come from the DNA, and the V and J calls and clone size come from that table. Across this sample there are about 120,000 clones, with around nine tenths seen only once. The biggest ten clones account for approximately 3.4% of the sample.

The CDR3 sequence holds 16 residues, the cysteine and phenylalanine included. Only the CDR3 region is kept as DNA, spanning 48 bases read in frame from base 1. Ends trimmed: V by 4 bases, J by 6 bases; bases unmatched to a gene: 9. From the germline V gene, CDR1 is SGHRS and CDR2 is YFSETQ. About this clone itself: The antigen it recognizes is unknown. No per-base quality is available; no much larger clone lies one base away.

The clonotype comes from a woman between 50 and 59 years old with acute or convalescent COVID-19. The specimen was peripheral blood. The V and J genes are TRBV5-1 and TRBJ2-3; 12 bases in the middle match TRBD2. The CDR3 region reads CASSLLTSGSLDTQYF. The DNA sequence is as follows: TGCGCCAGCAGCCTCCTGACTAGCGGGAGCTTGGATACGCAGTATTTT.